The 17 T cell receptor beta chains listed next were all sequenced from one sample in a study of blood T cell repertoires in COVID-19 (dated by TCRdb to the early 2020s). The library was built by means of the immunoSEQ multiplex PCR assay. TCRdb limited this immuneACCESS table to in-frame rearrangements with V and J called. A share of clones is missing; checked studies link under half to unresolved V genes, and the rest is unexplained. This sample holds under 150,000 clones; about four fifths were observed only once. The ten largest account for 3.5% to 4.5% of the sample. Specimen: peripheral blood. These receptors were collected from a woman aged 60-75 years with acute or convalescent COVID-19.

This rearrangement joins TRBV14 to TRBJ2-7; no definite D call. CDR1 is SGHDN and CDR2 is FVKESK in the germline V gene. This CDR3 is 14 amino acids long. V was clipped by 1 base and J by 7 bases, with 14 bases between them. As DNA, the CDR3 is TGTGCCAGCAGCCAAGTGTCAGCGTCGGGTGAGCAGTACTTC. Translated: CASSQVSASGEQYF.

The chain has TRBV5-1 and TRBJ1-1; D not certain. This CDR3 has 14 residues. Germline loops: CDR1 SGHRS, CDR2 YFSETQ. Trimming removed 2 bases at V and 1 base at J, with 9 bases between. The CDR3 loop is CASSLPSQNTEAFF. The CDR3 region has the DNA TGCGCCAGCAGCTTACCCAGTCAGAACACTGAAGCTTTCTTT.

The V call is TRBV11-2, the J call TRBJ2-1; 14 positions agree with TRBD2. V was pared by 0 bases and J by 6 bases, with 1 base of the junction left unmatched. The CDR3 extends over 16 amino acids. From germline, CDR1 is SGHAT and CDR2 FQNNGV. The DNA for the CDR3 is TGTGCCAGCAGCTTAGAGGGACTAGCGGGAGCCAATGAGCAGTTCTTC. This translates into CASSLEGLAGANEQFF.

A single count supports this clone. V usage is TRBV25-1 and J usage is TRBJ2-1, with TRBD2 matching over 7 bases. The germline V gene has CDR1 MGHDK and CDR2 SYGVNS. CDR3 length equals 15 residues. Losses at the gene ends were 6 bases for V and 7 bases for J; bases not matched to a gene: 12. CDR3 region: CASSPGGGAWNEQFF. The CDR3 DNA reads TGTGCCAGCAGCCCGGGCGGGGGTGCCTGGAATGAGCAGTTCTTC.

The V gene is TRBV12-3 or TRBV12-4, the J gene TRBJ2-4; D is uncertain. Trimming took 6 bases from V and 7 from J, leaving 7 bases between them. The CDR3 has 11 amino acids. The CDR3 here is CASSRGNIQYF. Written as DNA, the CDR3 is TGTGCCAGCAGCCGCGGCAACATTCAGTACTTC.

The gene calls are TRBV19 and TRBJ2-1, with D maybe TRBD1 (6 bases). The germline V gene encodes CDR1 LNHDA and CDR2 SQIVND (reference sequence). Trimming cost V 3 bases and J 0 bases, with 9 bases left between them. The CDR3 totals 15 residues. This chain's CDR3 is CASSMQGYSYNEQFF. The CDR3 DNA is TGTGCCAGTAGTATGCAGGGGTACTCCTACAATGAGCAGTTCTTC.

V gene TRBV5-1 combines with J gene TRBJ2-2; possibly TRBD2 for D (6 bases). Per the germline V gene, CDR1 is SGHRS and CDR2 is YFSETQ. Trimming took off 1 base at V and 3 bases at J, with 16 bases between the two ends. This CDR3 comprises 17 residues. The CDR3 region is CASSLSLGGLDTGELFF. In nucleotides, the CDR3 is TGCGCCAGCAGCTTGTCTCTCGGGGGTCTGGACACCGGGGAGCTGTTTTTT.

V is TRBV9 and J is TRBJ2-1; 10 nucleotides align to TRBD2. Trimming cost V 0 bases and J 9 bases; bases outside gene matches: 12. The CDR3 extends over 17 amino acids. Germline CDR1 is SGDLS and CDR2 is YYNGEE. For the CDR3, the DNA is TGTGCCAGCAGCGTAGCTCTAGCGGGAGCTAGGGGAGGTGAGCAGTTCTTC. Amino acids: CASSVALAGARGGEQFF.

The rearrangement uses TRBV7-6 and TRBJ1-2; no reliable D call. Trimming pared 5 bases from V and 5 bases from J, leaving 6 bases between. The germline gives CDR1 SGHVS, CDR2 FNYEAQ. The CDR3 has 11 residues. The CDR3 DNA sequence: TGTGCCAGCAGCGGAGGGTATGGCTACACCTTC. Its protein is CASSGGYGYTF.

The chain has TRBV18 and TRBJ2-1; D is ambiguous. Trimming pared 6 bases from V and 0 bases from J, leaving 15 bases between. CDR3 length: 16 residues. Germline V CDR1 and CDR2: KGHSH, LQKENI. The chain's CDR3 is CASSYREESSYNEQFF. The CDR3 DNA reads TGTGCCAGCTCCTACCGCGAGGAGAGCTCCTACAATGAGCAGTTCTTC. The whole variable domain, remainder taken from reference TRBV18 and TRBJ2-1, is NAGVMQNPRHLVRRRGQEARLRCSPMKGHSHVYWYRQLPEEGLKFMVYLQKENIIDESGMPKERFSAEFPKEGPSILRIQQVVRGDSAAYFCASSYREESSYNEQFFGPGTRLTVL.

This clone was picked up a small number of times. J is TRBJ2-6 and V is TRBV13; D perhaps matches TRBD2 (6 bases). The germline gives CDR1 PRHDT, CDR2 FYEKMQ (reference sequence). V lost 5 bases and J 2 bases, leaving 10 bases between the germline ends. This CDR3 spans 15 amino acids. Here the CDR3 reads CASSAGGTGANVLTF. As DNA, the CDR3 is TGTGCCAGCAGCGCCGGGGGAACTGGGGCCAACGTCCTGACTTTC.

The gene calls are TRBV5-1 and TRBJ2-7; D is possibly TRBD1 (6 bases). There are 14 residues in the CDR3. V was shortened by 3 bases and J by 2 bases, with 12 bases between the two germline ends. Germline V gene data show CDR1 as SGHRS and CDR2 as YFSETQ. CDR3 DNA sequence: TGCGCCAGCAGCTCCAGGACAGATGCCTACGAGCAGTACTTC. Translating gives CASSSRTDAYEQYF. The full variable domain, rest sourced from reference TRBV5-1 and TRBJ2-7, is KAGVTQTPRYLIKTRGQQVTLSCSPISGHRSVSWYQQTPGQGLQFLFEYFSETQRNKGNFPGRFSGRQFSNSRSEMNVSTLELGDSALYLCASSSRTDAYEQYFGPGTRLTVT.

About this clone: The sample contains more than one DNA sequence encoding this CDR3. The CDR3, as DNA: TGTGCCAGCAGCTTAGCGGGAGGGAGCTCCTACAATGAGCAGTTCTTC. This codes for CASSLAGGSSYNEQFF. V gene TRBV13 combines with J gene TRBJ2-1, with 8 nucleotides matching TRBD2. CDR3 size: 16 residues. The V gene's germline CDR1 is PRHDT and CDR2 FYEKMQ (reference sequence). V shed 1 base, J shed 0 bases, and the junction held 2 bases outside the gene matches.

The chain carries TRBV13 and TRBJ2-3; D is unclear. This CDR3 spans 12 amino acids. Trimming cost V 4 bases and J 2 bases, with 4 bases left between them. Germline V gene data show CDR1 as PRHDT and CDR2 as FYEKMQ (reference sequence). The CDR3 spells CASSYNTDTQYF. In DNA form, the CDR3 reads TGTGCCAGCAGCTACAACACAGATACGCAGTATTTT.

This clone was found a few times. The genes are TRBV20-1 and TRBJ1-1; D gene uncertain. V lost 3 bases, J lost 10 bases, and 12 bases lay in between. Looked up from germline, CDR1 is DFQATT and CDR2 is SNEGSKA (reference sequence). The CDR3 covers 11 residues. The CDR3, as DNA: TGCAGTGCTAGGCCCGGGGATGGAGCTTTCTTT. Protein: CSARPGDGAFF.

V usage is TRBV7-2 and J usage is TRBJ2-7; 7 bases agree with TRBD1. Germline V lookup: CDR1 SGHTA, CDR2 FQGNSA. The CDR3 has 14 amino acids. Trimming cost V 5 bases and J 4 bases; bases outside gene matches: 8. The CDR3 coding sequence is TGTGCCAGCAGCGAACAGACAGGGACATACGAGCAGTACTTC. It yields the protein CASSEQTGTYEQYF. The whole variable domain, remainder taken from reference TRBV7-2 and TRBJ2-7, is GAGVSQSPSNKVTEKGKDVELRCDPISGHTALYWYRQSLGQGLEFLIYFQGNSAPDKSGLPSDRFSAERTGGSVSTLTIQRTQQEDSAVYLCASSEQTGTYEQYFGPGTRLTVT.

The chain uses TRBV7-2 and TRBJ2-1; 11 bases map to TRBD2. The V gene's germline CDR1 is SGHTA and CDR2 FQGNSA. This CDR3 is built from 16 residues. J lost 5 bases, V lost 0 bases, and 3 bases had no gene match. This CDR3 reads CASSLAPGLADNEQFF. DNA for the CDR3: TGTGCCAGCAGCTTAGCCCCGGGACTAGCGGACAATGAGCAGTTCTTC.